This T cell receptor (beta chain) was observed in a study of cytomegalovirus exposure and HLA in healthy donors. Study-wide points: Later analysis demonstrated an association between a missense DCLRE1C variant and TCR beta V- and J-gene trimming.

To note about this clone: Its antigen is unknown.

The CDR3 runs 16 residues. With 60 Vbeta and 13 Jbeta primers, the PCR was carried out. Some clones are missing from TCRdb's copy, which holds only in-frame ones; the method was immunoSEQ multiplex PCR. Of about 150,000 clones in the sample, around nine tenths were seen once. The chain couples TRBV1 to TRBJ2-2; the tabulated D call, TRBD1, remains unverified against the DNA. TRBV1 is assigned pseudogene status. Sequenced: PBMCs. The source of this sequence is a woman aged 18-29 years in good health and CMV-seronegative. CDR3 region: CTSSHQRQKNTGELFF. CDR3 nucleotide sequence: TGCACCAGCAGCCACCAGAGACAGAAGAACACCGGGGAGCTGTTTTTT.